Below, 22 T cell receptor beta chains from the same sample are listed, as sequenced in a study of T cell repertoires in cytomegalovirus infection. One entry per CDR3 protein, called by TCRdb with MiXCR from the reads. The table records hundreds of thousands of distinct CDR3 sequences, roughly 26% of them present only once. The sequenced sample consisted of CD8+ T cells from PBMCs. The source of these receptors is a human donor in good health (CMV status not recorded). Some clones in this sample may be carry-over from other donors' samples.

This clonotype has a count of ten or more. The V call is TRBV6-5, the J call TRBJ2-3; TRBD1 is a possible D gene (5 bases). V lost 7 bases, J lost 2 bases, and 13 bases lay in between. The length of the CDR3 is 14 residues. Germline assignment: CDR1 MNHEY and CDR2 SVGAGI. CDR3 region: CASISGLDTDTQYF. In DNA, the CDR3 is TGTGCCAGCATATCAGGGTTAGACACAGATACGCAGTATTTT.

This clonotype was counted between two and nine times. This chain joins TRBV29-1 and TRBJ2-5, with D perhaps matching TRBD2 (5 bases). Trimming shortened V by 1 base and J by 10 bases, and 19 bases separated the two germline ends. CDR3 length: 14 residues. Per germline, CDR1 SQVTM and CDR2 ANQGSEA. CDR3 sequence (DNA): TGCAGCGTTGAAGGTACACGGGGTTCGGAGCGCCAGTACTTC. Its protein is CSVEGTRGSERQYF.

The chain combines TRBV4-3 with TRBJ2-1; 8 bases line up with TRBD2. There are 18 residues in the CDR3. The V gene's germline CDR1 is LGHNA and CDR2 YSLEER. V lost 4 bases and J lost 8; bases outside the gene matches: 19. The DNA for the CDR3 is TGCGCCAGCAGCCCGGAACCCAGGACTAGCTCAGGCAATTATGAGCAGTTCTTC. It is translated as CASSPEPRTSSGNYEQFF.

The J gene is TRBJ2-7, the V gene TRBV7-9; 7 bases are shared with TRBD1. Looked up from germline, CDR1 is SEHNR and CDR2 is FQNEAQ (reference sequence). This CDR3 is 12 amino acids long. The V segment lost 5 bases and the J segment 5 bases; nucleotides outside the gene matches: 3. The CDR3 spells CASSHDRDEQYF. Here the CDR3 DNA reads TGTGCCAGCAGCCACGACAGGGACGAGCAGTACTTC.

This clonotype was seen ten or more times. The chain has TRBV28 and TRBJ2-7, with D tentatively TRBD1 (5 bases). The CDR3 totals 14 residues. V shed 8 bases and J shed 2 bases, with 16 bases lying between them. Germline loops: CDR1 MDHEN, CDR2 SYDVKM. The CDR3, as DNA: TGTGCCAGCCAAAGCTCCACAGGTACCTACGAGCAGTACGTC. Translation gives CASQSSTGTYEQYV.

The table lists this clonotype with a few counts. This sequence joins TRBV24-1 and TRBJ1-1; TRBD1 agrees at 9 bases. Germline V gene lookup returns CDR1 KGHDR and CDR2 SFDVKD. There are 15 residues in the CDR3. V shed 4 bases and J 5 bases; nucleotides not matched to a gene: 7. CDR3 sequence: CATSETGTGSTEAFF. DNA of the CDR3: TGTGCCACCAGTGAAACCGGGACAGGGAGTACTGAAGCTTTCTTT.

V is TRBV2 and J is TRBJ2-7, with a tentative D call TRBD1 (6 bases). CDR1 SNHLY and CDR2 FYNNEI come from the germline V gene. V lost 6 bases to trimming and J lost 0 bases, with 9 bases between them. This CDR3 is built from 13 residues. This CDR3 is CASRGAPSYEQYF. The CDR3 DNA is TGTGCCAGCAGGGGGGCACCCTCCTACGAGCAGTACTTC.

The genes are TRBV28 and TRBJ1-2; 9 bases agree with TRBD1. V shed 5 bases, J shed 5 bases, and the junction held 18 bases outside the gene matches. Germline V lookup: CDR1 MDHEN, CDR2 SYDVKM. This CDR3 is 18 amino acids long. The CDR3 DNA reads as TGTGCCAGCAGTCTTATTAAAGCCGGGACAGGGAAGGAGTATGGCTACACCTTC. Protein: CASSLIKAGTGKEYGYTF.

V and J are TRBV7-2 and TRBJ2-1; 11 nucleotides align to TRBD2. Trimming took 1 base from V and 6 from J; bases not matched to a gene: 5. From germline, CDR1 is SGHTA and CDR2 FQGNSA. CDR3 size: 16 residues. The CDR3 nucleotides read TGTGCCAGCAGCTTAGAGCGACTAGCGGGGTTCAATGAGCAGTTCTTC. Translating gives CASSLERLAGFNEQFF.

Details on this clonotype: One junction end does not reproduce the germline sequence, and a read error may be involved. This chain joins TRBV28 and TRBJ1-2; tentatively, D is TRBD1 (5 bases). The CDR3 sequence is 12 residues long. Germline lookup yields CDR1 MDHEN and CDR2 SYDVKM. The CDR3 protein is CASSLSRRTGDF. For the CDR3, the DNA is TGTGCCAGCAGTTTAAGTAGACGAACAGGTGACTTC.

V gene TRBV10-3 combines with J gene TRBJ2-7; TRBD1 is a possible D gene (5 bases). CDR1 is ENHRY, CDR2 SYGVKD, per germline. V lost 2 bases to trimming and J lost 4 bases, with 6 bases between them. CDR3 size: 12 residues. The CDR3 is CAISEGAYEQYF. In DNA form, the CDR3 reads TGTGCCATCAGTGAGGGGGCTTACGAGCAGTACTTC.

This chain joins TRBV28 and TRBJ2-3; TRBD1 agrees at 7 bases. V lost 10 bases, J lost 4 bases, and 8 bases stayed unmatched. CDR3 size: 13 residues. The germline V gene has CDR1 MDHEN and CDR2 SYDVKM. CDR3 sequence (DNA): TGTGCCACCCGGACAGGTCTTGCAGATACGCAGTATTTT. Translation: CATRTGLADTQYF.

At least ten counts were recorded for this clonotype. The chain uses TRBV28 and TRBJ1-1; 9 nucleotides line up with TRBD1. The CDR3 covers 14 residues. Germline-derived CDR1 and CDR2 are MDHEN and SYDVKM. Trimming removed 4 bases from V and 4 bases from J; junction bases left unmatched: 4. The CDR3 region has the DNA TGTGCCAGCAGTTCCGGGACAGGGTCCACTGAAGCTTTCTTT. Translation gives CASSSGTGSTEAFF.

The chain has TRBV27 and TRBJ2-1; D gene uncertain. Germline V gene lookup returns CDR1 MNHEY and CDR2 SMNVEV (reference sequence). The CDR3 sequence is 13 residues long. The V gene lost 5 bases and the J gene lost 7 bases, with 12 bases spanning the gap. The CDR3: CASSHGSRNEQFF. CDR3 nucleotides: TGTGCCAGCAGTCACGGGTCCCGGAATGAGCAGTTCTTC.

This clonotype was recorded at least ten times. This chain connects TRBV7-2 to TRBJ2-5; D gene unclear. Germline-derived CDR1 and CDR2 are SGHTA and FQGNSA. Trimming pared 1 base from V and 0 bases from J, leaving 15 bases between. The CDR3 contains 17 residues. CDR3 nucleotide sequence: TGTGCCAGCAGCTTAGTTCACGGCAGCACGTACCAAGAGACCCAGTACTTC. This encodes CASSLVHGSTYQETQYF.

This clonotype was observed a few times. V gene TRBV2 combines with J gene TRBJ2-3, with 7 bases matching TRBD1. In germline, CDR1 is SNHLY, CDR2 FYNNEI. This CDR3 is built from 16 residues. With V trimmed by 7 bases and J by 6 bases, 16 bases remained unmatched. CDR3 DNA: TGTGCCAGCACTAAGGGTTCCGGGACAGACACGGATACGCAGTATTTT. Its protein product is CASTKGSGTDTDTQYF.

The chain employs TRBV2 and TRBJ2-7; D is unresolved. The CDR3 consists of 13 residues. Germline V gives CDR1 SNHLY, CDR2 FYNNEI. Trimming shortened V by 3 bases and J by 2 bases, and 8 bases separated the two germline ends. The CDR3 is CASSDRAAYEQYF. Here the CDR3 DNA reads TGTGCCAGCAGTGACCGGGCGGCCTACGAGCAGTACTTC.

In its sample, this clonotype was seen once. The junction departs from the called germline gene at one end, perhaps through a read error. The chain joins TRBV7-9 to TRBJ1-1; D ambiguous. Germline values: CDR1 SEHNR, CDR2 FQNEAQ (reference sequence). This CDR3 contains 12 residues. The CDR3 nucleotides are TGTGCCAGCAGCTTAGGCAACACTGAAGCTTTATTT. Translating gives CASSLGNTEALF.

J is TRBJ2-7 and V is TRBV10-2, with 7 bases that match TRBD1. This CDR3 region has 13 residues. V was clipped by 6 bases and J by 6 bases; unmatched bases: 8. Germline V lookup: CDR1 WSHSY, CDR2 SAAADI. The CDR3 DNA sequence: TGCGCCAGCAGCCCCGGACAGGTACCCGAGCAGTACGTC. Its translation is CASSPGQVPEQYV.

For the CDR3, the DNA is TGTGCCAGCAGCCCGGGACAGGAAGTCTCCTACGAGCAGTACTTC. Amino acids: CASSPGQEVSYEQYF. V is TRBV7-9 and J is TRBJ2-7; 8 bases map to TRBD1. After removal of 5 bases from V and 0 bases from J, the junction contained 6 bases not matched to a gene. This CDR3 spans 15 amino acids. The germline V gene has CDR1 SEHNR and CDR2 FQNEAQ (reference sequence).

The gene calls are TRBV7-9 and TRBJ1-2; D unresolved. This CDR3 contains 14 residues. V lost 4 bases, J lost 1 base, and 10 bases lay in between. Germline V lookup: CDR1 SEHNR, CDR2 FQNEAQ (reference sequence). In DNA form, the CDR3 reads TGTGCCAGCAGCTGGGAGGAGTTTAACTATGGCTACACCTTC. This translates into CASSWEEFNYGYTF.

This clonotype was counted many times. V is TRBV7-2 and J is TRBJ2-7; 10 bases are a match to TRBD1. CDR3 length: 17 amino acids. Germline CDR1 and CDR2: SGHTA and FQGNSA. The J segment lost 7 bases and the V segment lost 0 bases, leaving 12 bases of the junction unmatched. The CDR3 DNA is TGTGCCAGCAGCTTAGCGCCATGGACAGGGGGTGCGGGAGAGCAGTACGTC. It translates to CASSLAPWTGGAGEQYV.